What follows are 31 T cell receptor beta chains derived from one specimen sequenced in a study of radiotherapy plus CTLA-4 blockade in lung cancer. Sequencing was performed with immunoSEQ multiplex PCR; in TCRdb, only in-frame clones are kept and a portion is missing. The data show around 80,000 clones, under 80% seen once. The material sequenced was peripheral blood, taken from a patient treated with radiotherapy plus ipilimumab. The receptor source for this set is a human donor with non-small cell lung cancer whose response to radiotherapy plus ipilimumab could not be evaluated. Some clones in this sample may be carry-over from other donors' samples.

The CDR3 reads CASSLRLTDQPQHF. The CDR3 DNA reads TGTGCCAGCAGTTTACGTCTAACAGATCAGCCCCAGCATTTT. The chain has TRBV28 and TRBJ1-5; D uncertain. From germline, CDR1 is MDHEN and CDR2 SYDVKM. The CDR3 contains 14 residues. Trimming cost V 2 bases and J 5 bases, with 10 bases left between them.

V is TRBV5-6 and J is TRBJ2-1; 10 bases are a match to TRBD2. The CDR3 length is 16 residues. J lost 7 bases, V lost 0 bases, and 7 bases had no gene match. CDR1 and CDR2 (germline): SGHDT, YYEEEE. For the CDR3, the DNA is TGTGCCAGCAGCTTGGCCAAGGTACTAGCGGGGAATGAGCAGTTCTTC. This translates into CASSLAKVLAGNEQFF. Together with reference TRBV5-6 and TRBJ2-1, the CDR3 gives the full variable domain: DAGVTQSPTHLIKTRGQQVTLRCSPKSGHDTVSWYQQALGQGPQFIFQYYEEEERQRGNFPDRFSGHQFPNYSSELNVNALLLGDSALYLCASSLAKVLAGNEQFFGPGTRLTVL.

The chain couples TRBV21-1 to TRBJ2-7; TRBD2, the table's D call, was not compared with the DNA. TRBV21-1 is marked as a pseudogene. The CDR3 is 17 amino acids. In DNA, the CDR3 is TGTGCCAGCAGCAAAGCCGGTAGCGGGGGCCCTCCCTACGAGCAGTACTTC. Translated: CASSKAGSGGPPYEQYF.

On this clone: Other nucleotide sequences in the sample specify the same CDR3. CDR3 residues: CASSIAGATDTQYF. CDR3 in DNA: TGCGCCAGCAGCATAGCAGGGGCCACAGATACGCAGTATTTT. This chain uses TRBV5-1 with TRBJ2-3; D possibly corresponds to TRBD1 (6 bases). The CDR3 is 14 residues long. The V end was cut by 4 bases, the J end by 2 bases, with 11 bases between. Germline V CDR1 and CDR2: SGHRS, YFSETQ.

This clone was seen only a few times. The rearrangement links TRBV6-5 to TRBJ2-1, with 9 bases identical to TRBD2. The germline CDR1 and CDR2 sequences are MNHEY and SVGAGI. The length of the CDR3 is 14 residues. J lost 5 bases, V lost 2 bases, and 1 base had no gene match. The CDR3 DNA is TGTGCCAGCAGTTACAGCGGGGGGAACAATGAGCAGTTCTTC. The encoded protein is CASSYSGGNNEQFF.

This clone was recorded a few times. The gene calls are TRBV2 and TRBJ2-1; a weak D match, TRBD2 (6 bases). CDR1 and CDR2 (germline): SNHLY, FYNNEI. Trimming cost V 6 bases and J 0 bases, with 15 bases left between them. The CDR3 totals 16 residues. CDR3 nucleotides: TGTGCCAGCAGCCTTATGGGGGGTTCCTCCTACAATGAGCAGTTCTTC. Protein: CASSLMGGSSYNEQFF. Filled out from reference TRBV2 and TRBJ2-1, the complete variable domain reads EPEVTQTPSHQVTQMGQEVILRCVPISNHLYFYWYRQILGQKVEFLVSFYNNEISEKSEIFDDQFSVERPDGSNFTLKIRSTKLEDSAMYFCASSLMGGSSYNEQFFGPGTRLTVL.

This sequence joins TRBV7-9 and TRBJ1-4, with a tentative D call TRBD1 (5 bases). Germline V gene lookup returns CDR1 SEHNR and CDR2 FQNEAQ (reference sequence). V lost 2 bases to trimming and J lost 6 bases, with 16 bases between them. This CDR3 has 16 amino acids. This CDR3 is CASSLLSGTGDEKLFF. The CDR3 DNA reads as TGTGCCAGCAGCTTACTTTCCGGGACGGGGGATGAAAAACTGTTTTTT.

The rearrangement joins TRBV19 to TRBJ1-5; D gene unclear. Trimming left V 8 bases short and J 6 bases short, with 14 bases between. The V gene's germline CDR1 is LNHDA and CDR2 SQIVND (reference sequence). The CDR3 is 13 amino acids. CDR3 sequence reads: CASSFLRGQPQHF. CDR3 sequence (DNA): TGTGCCAGTTCTTTTTTGCGAGGTCAGCCCCAGCATTTT.

This clone was detected only a few times. This chain uses TRBV27 with TRBJ2-2; D is possibly TRBD2 (6 bases). CDR1 and CDR2 from the germline V gene are MNHEY and SMNVEV (reference sequence). The CDR3 loop spans 19 amino acids. V gave up 0 bases and J gave up 1 base, with 18 bases separating them. CDR3: CASSLSIRGRAGNTGELFF. CDR3 coding DNA: TGTGCCAGCAGTTTATCGATCCGTGGGAGAGCGGGGAACACCGGGGAGCTGTTTTTT.

The rearrangement links TRBV14 to TRBJ1-1; D remains ambiguous. Germline V gene lookup returns CDR1 SGHDN and CDR2 FVKESK. Trimming stripped 5 bases from V and 0 bases from J, with 7 bases between. The length of the CDR3 is 13 residues. CDR3 in amino acids: CASSLHLNTEAFF. The CDR3, as DNA: TGTGCCAGCAGCTTACACCTGAACACTGAAGCTTTCTTT.

The rearrangement joins TRBV6-5 to TRBJ2-7; D ambiguous. The CDR3 runs 14 residues. The V gene's germline CDR1 is MNHEY and CDR2 SVGAGI. Between the trimmed V and J ends, which lost 0 bases and 4 bases, there was a span of 10 bases. As DNA, the CDR3 is TGTGCCAGCAGTTACTCCCTGGGCGAGTACGAGCAGTACTTC. The encoded protein is CASSYSLGEYEQYF.

The rearrangement links TRBV5-6 to TRBJ2-5; 11 bases are a match to TRBD2. The assigned J gene may be wrong: the sequence end matches TRBJ2-7 better. Germline V gives CDR1 SGHDT, CDR2 YYEEEE. The CDR3 covers 15 residues. The CDR3 nucleotides read TGTGCCAGCAGCGGCCAATCTAGCGGGGGGTACGAGCAGTACTTC. Translated, it gives CASSGQSSGGYEQYF.

The chain couples TRBV7-8 to TRBJ2-7; no clear D gene. From germline, CDR1 is SGHVS and CDR2 FQNEAQ. The CDR3 has 15 amino acids. V gave up 3 bases and J gave up 3 bases, with 15 bases separating them. The CDR3 reads CASSFPKAGSYEQYF. In DNA form, the CDR3 reads TGTGCCAGCAGCTTCCCGAAGGCAGGCAGCTACGAGCAGTACTTC. The whole variable domain, filled in from reference TRBV7-8 and TRBJ2-7, reads GAGVSQSPRYKVAKRGQDVALRCDPISGHVSLFWYQQALGQGPEFLTYFQNEAQLDKSGLPSDRFFAERPEGSVSTLKIQRTQQEDSAVYLCASSFPKAGSYEQYFGPGTRLTVT.

The chain is built from TRBV6-5 and TRBJ1-3; maybe TRBD1 (6 bases). This CDR3 spans 15 amino acids. V was shortened by 6 bases and J by 3 bases, with 15 bases between the two germline ends. Per the germline V gene, CDR1 is MNHEY and CDR2 is SVGAGI. The CDR3: CASSPIQGVGNTIYF. The DNA for the CDR3 is TGTGCCAGCAGCCCAATACAGGGTGTTGGAAACACCATATATTTT.

The genes are TRBV27 and TRBJ1-3; D may be TRBD1 (6 bases). Per germline, CDR1 MNHEY and CDR2 SMNVEV (reference sequence). Deletions cut 8 bases from V and 7 bases from J, with 24 bases between. The CDR3 runs 16 residues. The CDR3 region is CASGGGRQRGKNTIYF. DNA of the CDR3: TGTGCCAGCGGAGGGGGGAGACAGCGGGGTAAGAACACCATATATTTT.

In this sample, this clone turned up once. This chain links TRBV5-1 with TRBJ2-7, with D uncertain. Germline lookup yields CDR1 SGHRS and CDR2 YFSETQ. Trimming pared 3 bases from V and 4 bases from J, leaving 5 bases between. The length of the CDR3 is 11 residues. The CDR3 spells CASSSNYEQYF. The CDR3 bases are TGCGCCAGCAGCTCAAATTACGAGCAGTACTTC. The variable domain in full, with the rest retrieved from reference TRBV5-1 and TRBJ2-7, is KAGVTQTPRYLIKTRGQQVTLSCSPISGHRSVSWYQQTPGQGLQFLFEYFSETQRNKGNFPGRFSGRQFSNSRSEMNVSTLELGDSALYLCASSSNYEQYFGPGTRLTVT.

This clone was counted a single time. This CDR3 is CAWSHRQGGQPQHF. Here the CDR3 DNA reads TGTGCCTGGAGTCATCGACAGGGCGGTCAGCCCCAGCATTTT. This chain joins TRBV30 and TRBJ1-5, with TRBD1 matching 7 bases. Trimming took 2 bases from V and 6 from J; bases not matched to a gene: 7. Germline V CDR1 and CDR2: GTSNPN, SVGIG (reference sequence). The CDR3 consists of 14 residues.

This chain connects TRBV2 to TRBJ1-1; D ambiguous. Germline-derived CDR1 and CDR2 are SNHLY and FYNNEI. The germline V and J ends were trimmed by 6 bases and 1 base, with 15 bases remaining between them. The CDR3 runs 15 residues. The CDR3: CASRSEGLGNTEAFF. In DNA, the CDR3 is TGTGCCAGCAGGAGCGAGGGCCTCGGGAACACTGAAGCTTTCTTT.

The rearrangement joins TRBV2 to TRBJ2-7, with 10 bases matching TRBD1. The CDR3 runs to 16 residues. Germline V gene lookup returns CDR1 SNHLY and CDR2 FYNNEI. Trimming cost V 7 bases and J 2 bases; bases outside gene matches: 11. The CDR3 sequence: CASKPSTGQGAYEQYF. In nucleotides, the CDR3 is TGTGCCAGCAAACCATCCACCGGACAGGGGGCCTACGAGCAGTACTTC.

The chain carries TRBV11-2 and TRBJ1-2, with TRBD1 as a possible D gene (6 bases). This CDR3 is built from 13 residues. Germline V gene data show CDR1 as SGHAT and CDR2 as FQNNGV. With 4 bases removed from V and 5 bases from J, the gap between germline ends came to 11 bases. The CDR3 reads CASSSGGLYGYTF. The CDR3 bases are TGTGCCAGCAGCTCGGGGGGCCTTTATGGCTACACCTTC.

This sequence joins TRBV5-1 and TRBJ1-1, with 8 bases fitting TRBD1. The J segment lost 5 bases and the V segment lost 3 bases, leaving 6 bases of the junction unmatched. The CDR3 covers 14 residues. In germline, CDR1 is SGHRS, CDR2 YFSETQ. The CDR3, as DNA: TGCGCCAGCAGCTCCGGACAGGGTAGAACTGAAGCTTTCTTT. Encoded protein: CASSSGQGRTEAFF.

The chain carries TRBV30 and TRBJ2-5; D may be TRBD1 (6 bases). Per the germline V gene, CDR1 is GTSNPN and CDR2 is SVGIG (reference sequence). V lost 3 bases and J lost 1, with 15 bases in between. CDR3 length: 15 amino acids. The CDR3 loop reads CAWREQGGIQETQYF. The CDR3 DNA reads as TGTGCCTGGAGGGAACAGGGTGGAATCCAAGAGACCCAGTACTTC. The entire variable domain, with the rest obtained from reference TRBV30 and TRBJ2-5, is as follows: SQTIHQWPATLVQPVGSPLSLECTVEGTSNPNLYWYRQAAGRGLQLLFYSVGIGQISSEVPQNLSASRPQDRQFILSSKKLLLSDSGFYLCAWREQGGIQETQYFGPGTRLLVL.

V and J are TRBV7-9 and TRBJ1-5, with 8 bases lining up with TRBD1. J lost 6 bases, V lost 5 bases, and 6 bases had no gene match. The CDR3 contains 14 residues. Germline V lookup: CDR1 SEHNR, CDR2 FQNEAQ (reference sequence). The CDR3 DNA sequence: TGTGCCAGCAGCCGGGACAGGTTGAGTCAGCCCCAGCATTTT. Translated, it gives CASSRDRLSQPQHF.

CDR3 sequence reads: CATSRDFTGGFSNQPQHF. In DNA form, the CDR3 reads TGTGCCACCAGCAGAGATTTTACAGGGGGCTTTAGCAATCAGCCCCAGCATTTT. The chain joins TRBV15 to TRBJ1-5; 9 bases are a match to TRBD1. Looked up from germline, CDR1 is LNHNV and CDR2 is YYDKDF (reference sequence). The CDR3 runs to 18 residues. Trimming cost V 0 bases and J 0 bases; bases outside gene matches: 6.

This clone has just a few counts. The chain links TRBV2 to TRBJ1-2; tentatively, D is TRBD1 (6 bases). Germline CDR1 and CDR2: SNHLY and FYNNEI. The CDR3 totals 12 residues. CDR3 loop: CASRGGDYGYTF. CDR3 DNA: TGTGCGTCCCGGGGGGGCGACTATGGCTACACCTTC.

The chain carries TRBV11-3 and TRBJ2-3; 9 bases are a match to TRBD2. The germline gives CDR1 SGHNT, CDR2 YENEEA. Trimming took 1 base from V and 5 from J; bases not matched to a gene: 10. The CDR3 extends over 17 amino acids. The DNA of the CDR3 is TGTGCCAGCAGCTTAGGGGTCCAGCGGGGGGTCGGAGATACGCAGTATTTT. Encoded protein: CASSLGVQRGVGDTQYF.

CDR3 coding DNA: TGTGCCAGCAGCTCAGCGGGACAGGTCTATGGCTACACCTTC. It yields the protein CASSSAGQVYGYTF. This chain uses TRBV7-9 with TRBJ1-2, with 8 bases fitting TRBD1. The germline V gene has CDR1 SEHNR and CDR2 FQNEAQ (reference sequence). V gave up 4 bases and J gave up 4 bases; unmatched junction bases: 5. CDR3 length: 14 amino acids.

The rearrangement joins TRBV12-5 to TRBJ2-1; 7 bases are shared with TRBD1. In germline, CDR1 is LGHNT, CDR2 FRNRAP. The CDR3 sequence is 17 residues long. Trimming took 1 base from V and 1 from J; bases not matched to a gene: 7. The CDR3 reads CASGLGVAGGSYNEQFF. The CDR3 DNA sequence: TGTGCTAGTGGTTTGGGTGTGGCAGGGGGTTCCTACAATGAGCAGTTCTTC.

The V and J genes are TRBV6-1 and TRBJ1-2, with a weak D call TRBD1 (5 bases). Germline CDR1 MNHNS, CDR2 SASEGT. The CDR3 length is 13 residues. Between the trimmed V and J ends, which lost 3 bases and 8 bases, there was a span of 13 bases. The CDR3 coding sequence is TGTGCCAGCAGTGAGCGGGGGGATGAAGGCTACACCTTC. Protein sequence: CASSERGDEGYTF.

The sample holds one count of this clone. The chain couples TRBV29-1 to TRBJ2-7; D is undetermined. Germline V CDR1 and CDR2: SQVTM, ANQGSEA. The CDR3 is 11 amino acids. With 5 bases removed from V and 2 bases from J, the gap between germline ends came to 7 bases. In DNA form, the CDR3 reads TGCAGCGTTCAGGAAACCTACGAGCAGTACTTC. It translates to CSVQETYEQYF.

This chain joins TRBV30 and TRBJ1-5; D unclear. Trimming stripped 1 base from V and 1 base from J, with 5 bases between. The CDR3 runs to 13 residues. The germline V gene has CDR1 GTSNPN and CDR2 SVGIG (reference sequence). The CDR3 reads CAWSDRSNQPQHF. The CDR3 bases are TGTGCCTGGAGTGACAGAAGCAATCAGCCCCAGCATTTT.